This T cell receptor (beta chain) was observed in a study of cytomegalovirus exposure and HLA in healthy donors. About the study: An early release of data contained 70 million to 95 million unique TCRs, which came from HLA-typed donors.

Germline V gives CDR1 MNHEY, CDR2 SMNVEV (reference sequence). J was trimmed by 7 bases and V by 6 bases; bases with no gene match: 10. The CDR3 extends over 15 amino acids. A multiplex PCR was run with 60 Vbeta primers and 13 Jbeta primers. Here immunoSEQ multiplex PCR was the method, and the copy in TCRdb shows in-frame clones only, minus some. The table includes 120,000 to 150,000 clones, over 60% detected once. Study-wide findings and caveats: In a later analysis, HLA-associated TCR beta chains were more clonally expanded than equally common others.

As regards this clone: What it recognizes is unknown.

This sequence joins TRBV27 and TRBJ1-1; 11 bases fit TRBD1. The sequence was collected from a woman aged 25 to 45 in good health and CMV-seropositive. Material: PBMCs. CDR3 amino acids: CASRPRGQGALEAFF. In DNA, the CDR3 is TGTGCCAGCAGACCGAGAGGACAGGGGGCACTTGAAGCTTTCTTT.